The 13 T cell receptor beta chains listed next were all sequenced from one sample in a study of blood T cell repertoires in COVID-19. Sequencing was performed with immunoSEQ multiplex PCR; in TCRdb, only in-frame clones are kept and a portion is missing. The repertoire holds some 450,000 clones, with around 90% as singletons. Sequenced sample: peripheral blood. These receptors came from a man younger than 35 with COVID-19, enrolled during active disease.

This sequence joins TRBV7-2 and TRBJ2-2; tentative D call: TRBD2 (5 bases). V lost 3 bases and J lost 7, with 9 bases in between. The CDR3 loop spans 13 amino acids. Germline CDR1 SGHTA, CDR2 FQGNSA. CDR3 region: CASSFRRVGELFF. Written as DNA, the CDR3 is TGTGCCAGCAGCTTTCGGCGGGTCGGGGAGCTGTTTTTT.

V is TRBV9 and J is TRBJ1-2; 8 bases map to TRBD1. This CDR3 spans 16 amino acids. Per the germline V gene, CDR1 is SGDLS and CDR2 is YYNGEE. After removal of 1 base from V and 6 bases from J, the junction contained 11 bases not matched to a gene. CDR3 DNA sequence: TGTGCCAGCAGCGTAAAAGGGACAGGAGGGGGGGATGGCTACACCTTC. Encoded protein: CASSVKGTGGGDGYTF.

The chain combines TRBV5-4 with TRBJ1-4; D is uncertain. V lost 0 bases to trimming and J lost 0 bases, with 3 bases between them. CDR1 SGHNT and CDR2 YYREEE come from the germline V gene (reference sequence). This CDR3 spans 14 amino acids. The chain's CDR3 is CASSLAATNEKLFF. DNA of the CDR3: TGTGCCAGCAGCTTGGCTGCAACTAATGAAAAACTGTTTTTT.

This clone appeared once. CDR3 DNA: TGTGCCAGCAGCCAAGATAGAAGCGGCCTCACAGATACGCAGTATTTT. This sequence encodes CASSQDRSGLTDTQYF. The chain uses TRBV4-2 and TRBJ2-3; tentatively, D is TRBD2 (5 bases). The V and J ends lost 0 bases and 2 bases respectively, with 12 bases between them. CDR3 length: 16 residues. CDR1 and CDR2 from the germline V gene are LGHNA and YNFKEQ.

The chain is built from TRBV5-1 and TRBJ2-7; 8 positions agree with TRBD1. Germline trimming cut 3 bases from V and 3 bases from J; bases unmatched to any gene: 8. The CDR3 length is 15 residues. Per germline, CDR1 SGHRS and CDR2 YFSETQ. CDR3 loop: CASSWGGQGFYEQYF. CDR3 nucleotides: TGCGCCAGCAGCTGGGGAGGACAGGGTTTCTACGAGCAGTACTTC.

CDR3 protein: CASSPDREHTYEQYF. CDR3 nucleotide sequence: TGTGCCAGCTCCCCCGACAGGGAGCATACTTACGAGCAGTACTTC. The V call is TRBV18, the J call TRBJ2-7; 7 nucleotides match TRBD1. With V trimmed by 6 bases and J by 4 bases, 12 bases remained unmatched. The CDR3 spans 15 residues. The germline gives CDR1 KGHSH, CDR2 LQKENI.

The CDR3 here is CARHWDRAEKNEQFF. The CDR3 coding sequence is TGTGCCAGACACTGGGACAGGGCAGAAAAGAATGAGCAGTTCTTC. The rearrangement uses TRBV2 and TRBJ2-1, with 9 bases lining up with TRBD1. V shed 9 bases, J shed 7 bases, and the junction held 13 bases outside the gene matches. CDR1 and CDR2 from the germline V gene are SNHLY and FYNNEI. This CDR3 is 15 amino acids long.

This chain's CDR3 is CASSPWAGDEQFF. Here the CDR3 DNA reads TGTGCCAGCAGCCCTTGGGCGGGGGATGAGCAGTTCTTC. The rearrangement uses TRBV3-1 (or the pseudogene TRBV3-2) and TRBJ2-1; 7 nucleotides match TRBD2. With 4 bases clipped from V and 8 bases from J, the junction kept 5 bases outside the gene matches. The CDR3 consists of 13 residues. The germline V gene has CDR1 LGHDT and CDR2 YNNKEL (reference sequence).

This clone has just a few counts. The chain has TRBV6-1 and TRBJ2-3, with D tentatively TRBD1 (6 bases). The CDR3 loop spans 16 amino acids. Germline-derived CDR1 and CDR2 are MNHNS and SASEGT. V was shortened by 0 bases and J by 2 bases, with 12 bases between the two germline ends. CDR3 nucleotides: TGTGCCAGCAGTGAAGCTGGGACATTTCACACAGATACGCAGTATTTT. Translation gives CASSEAGTFHTDTQYF.

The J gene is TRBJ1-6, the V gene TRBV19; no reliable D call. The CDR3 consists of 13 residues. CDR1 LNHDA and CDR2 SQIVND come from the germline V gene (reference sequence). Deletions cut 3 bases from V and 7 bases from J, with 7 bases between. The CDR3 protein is CASSITGNSPLHF. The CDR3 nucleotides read TGTGCCAGTAGTATTACGGGGAATTCACCCCTCCACTTT.

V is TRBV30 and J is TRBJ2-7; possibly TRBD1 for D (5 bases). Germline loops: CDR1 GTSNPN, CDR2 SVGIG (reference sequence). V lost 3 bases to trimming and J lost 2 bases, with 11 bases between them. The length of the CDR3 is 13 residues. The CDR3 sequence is CAWRRTSPYEQYF. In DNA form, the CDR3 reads TGTGCCTGGAGAAGGACATCACCCTACGAGCAGTACTTC. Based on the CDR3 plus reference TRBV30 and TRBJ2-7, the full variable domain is SQTIHQWPATLVQPVGSPLSLECTVEGTSNPNLYWYRQAAGRGLQLLFYSVGIGQISSEVPQNLSASRPQDRQFILSSKKLLLSDSGFYLCAWRRTSPYEQYFGPGTRLTVT.

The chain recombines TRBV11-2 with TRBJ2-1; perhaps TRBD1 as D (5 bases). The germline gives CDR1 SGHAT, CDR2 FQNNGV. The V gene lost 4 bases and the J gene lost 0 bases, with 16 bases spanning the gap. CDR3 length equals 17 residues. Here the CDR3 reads CASSWQGLEISYNEQFF. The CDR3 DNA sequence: TGTGCCAGCAGCTGGCAGGGCCTCGAGATCTCCTACAATGAGCAGTTCTTC.

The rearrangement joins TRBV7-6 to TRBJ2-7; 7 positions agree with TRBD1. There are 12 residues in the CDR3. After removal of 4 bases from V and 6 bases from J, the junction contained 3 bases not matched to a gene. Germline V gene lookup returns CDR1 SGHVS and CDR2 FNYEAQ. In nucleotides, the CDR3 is TGTGCCAGCAGCTATCCAGGGGGCGAGCAGTACTTC. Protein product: CASSYPGGEQYF. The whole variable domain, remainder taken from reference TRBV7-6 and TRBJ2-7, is GAGVSQSPRYKVTKRGQDVALRCDPISGHVSLYWYRQALGQGPEFLTYFNYEAQQDKSGLPNDRFSAERPEGSISTLTIQRTEQRDSAMYRCASSYPGGEQYFGPGTRLTVT.